This T cell receptor (beta chain) originates from a study of T cell responses to AZD1222 COVID-19 vaccine. Study-wide results and limits: Recipients of AZD1222 seropositive at baseline numbered only 6 or 7.

Regarding this clone: What it binds is unknown.

Profiled with immunoSEQ multiplex PCR; TCRdb holds only in-frame clones, not every one. Among more than 75,000 clones listed, under 90% were seen once. V was pared by 3 bases and J by 12 bases, with 7 bases of the junction left unmatched. The germline CDR1 and CDR2 sequences are SGHNT and YENEEA. The CDR3 runs to 14 residues. The TCR was taken from an adult in good health. The gene calls are TRBV11-3 and TRBJ2-1; 11 bases align to TRBD2. Sequencing was performed on peripheral blood, taken on day 0 of AZD1222 vaccination. In DNA form, the CDR3 reads TGTGCCAGCAGCTTTGGGACTAGCGGCGGCGTGCAGTTCTTC. Its protein is CASSFGTSGGVQFF.